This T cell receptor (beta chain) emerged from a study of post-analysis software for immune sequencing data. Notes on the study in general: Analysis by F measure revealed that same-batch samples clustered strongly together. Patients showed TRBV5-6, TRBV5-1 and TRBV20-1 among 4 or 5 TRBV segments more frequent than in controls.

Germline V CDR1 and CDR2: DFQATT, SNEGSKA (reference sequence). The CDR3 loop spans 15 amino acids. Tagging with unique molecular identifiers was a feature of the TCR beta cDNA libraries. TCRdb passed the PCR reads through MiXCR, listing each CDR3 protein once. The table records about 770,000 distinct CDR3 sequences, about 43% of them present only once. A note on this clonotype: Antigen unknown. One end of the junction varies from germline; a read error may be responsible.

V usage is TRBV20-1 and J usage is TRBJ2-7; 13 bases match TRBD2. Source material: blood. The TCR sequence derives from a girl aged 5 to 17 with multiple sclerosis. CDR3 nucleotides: TGCAGTGCTACCTGGACTAGCGGGAGCTCCCACGAGCAGTACTTC. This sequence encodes CSATWTSGSSHEQYF.